One T cell receptor beta chain is described in this entry. Which antigen it targets is not known. No base-level quality is on record; no much larger clone is a single base apart. This record belongs to a study of identical twins (dated by TCRdb to about 2016). Background for the entire study: TCR alpha and beta repertoires from monozygotic twins, unrelated adults of various ages and cord blood were deep-sequenced to test whether fetal clonotypes persist. To rule out contamination, the twin experiments were replicated at different times with different library preparation protocols.

Only healthy Caucasian donors were included. The full study reports these points: A weaker excess of twin sharing was found in beta out-of-frame sequences because the signal-to-noise ratio was lowered by fewer shared sequences. Abundant cord blood beta clonotypes carried fewer insertions; young adult naive repertoires showed a weaker similar trend, while memory repertoires showed none. Compared with coincidental sharing between unrelated individuals, out-of-frame TCR alpha sequences shared between twins showed an excess of sequences with low generation probability. Recombination models systematically underestimated out-of-frame TCR alpha sharing in monozygotic twins but agreed with sharing between unrelated individuals. Invariant T cells such as MAIT and iNKT could partly confound zero-insertion analyses, though diverse VJ usage argued against this for most clonotypes. Because the same donors could not be followed over many years, the conclusions depended on cross-sectional statistical analysis.

Library preparation employed 5' RACE. The data were produced on an Illumina HiSeq 2000. A universal primer binding site was added through template switching, and the final cDNA carried a unique molecular identifier so that TCR cDNA molecules could be counted accurately. Specific primers in the conserved constant-segment region were used to synthesize first-strand cDNA for the TCR alpha and beta chains. To control for contamination, every cDNA library was double barcoded, receiving both a SMART-Mk sample barcode and Illumina barcodes. TruSeq adapter sequences, together with Illumina sample barcodes, were added in two successive PCR steps. TCR alpha and beta cDNA libraries were sequenced on the Illumina HiSeq platform with custom primers. As for the authors' bioinformatics: MiGEC was used to process raw reads and extract unique molecular identifiers, and MiXCR was used to find CDR3 positions. For each individual, recombination models were inferred using an EM algorithm with the repgenHMM and IGoR tools. The analysis of shared clonotypes was done with the tcR package in R, with sharing normalized by the product of cloneset sizes. To study raw recombination without the effects of thymic and clonal selection, out-of-frame nonproductive sequences were analyzed. TCRdb trimmed the raw reads at Q25, called clones with MiXCR and kept productive beta chains. CDR3 protein duplicates are merged, each entry listing the most common genes and DNA. These V and J calls originate from TCRdb's pipeline instead of the authors' own analysis. Here the sample has 1.5 million to 2 million distinct CDR3 sequences; 25% to 35% occur a single time. The ten largest clones add up to over 0.25% of the sample.

The TCR originated in a newborn girl in good health. The sample comprised cord blood.

The nucleotide sequence is given as TGTGCCAGCAGTCTACAGGGGAGGTATAGCAATCAGCCCCAGCATTTT. Translated, this is CASSLQGRYSNQPQHF. Recombination linked TRBV28 to TRBJ1-5; TRBD1 aligns with 7 central bases. The V end gives up 5 bases and the J end 0 bases, leaving 7 bases in the junction not matched to a gene. Including the terminal cysteine and phenylalanine, the CDR3 comprises 16 residues. Only the CDR3 portion is preserved as DNA: 48 bases, with reading frame beginning at the first base. The CDR1 and CDR2 encoded by the germline V gene are MDHEN and SYDVKM.